What follows are 8 T cell receptor beta chains derived from one specimen sequenced in a study of CD8+ T cells in alopecia areata. Extracted RNA was reverse transcribed into cDNA, the sequencing template. Profiled with immunoSEQ multiplex PCR; TCRdb holds only in-frame clones, not every one. Seen here are fewer than 200,000 clones, around 50% observed once, and the top ten hold about 15%. The material was CD4+ T cells sorted from blood, obtained at week 0. These TCRs come from a human donor with alopecia areata.

The CDR3 sequence: CASSGLNNEQFF. CDR3 sequence (DNA): TGTGCCAGCAGCGGACTCAACAATGAGCAGTTCTTC. The chain has TRBV5-6 and TRBJ2-1, with D possibly matching TRBD2 (5 bases). The germline V gene has CDR1 SGHDT and CDR2 YYEEEE. CDR3 size: 12 residues. V dropped 4 bases and J dropped 5 bases, with 7 bases sitting between them.

The chain has TRBV27 and TRBJ2-7, with TRBD1 matching 7 bases. The junction had 6 bases not matched to a gene; V was cut back by 5 bases and J by 2 bases. Per the germline V gene, CDR1 is MNHEY and CDR2 is SMNVEV (reference sequence). This CDR3 contains 14 residues. CDR3 nucleotides: TGTGCCAGCAGTCAGCCGGGACAGCCCTACGAGCAGTACTTC. It is translated as CASSQPGQPYEQYF.

This clone was observed a few times. The V gene is TRBV5-1, the J gene TRBJ1-5; tentatively, D is TRBD1 (5 bases). The germline V gene has CDR1 SGHRS and CDR2 YFSETQ. The CDR3 loop spans 17 amino acids. The V gene lost 4 bases and the J gene lost 3 bases, with 20 bases spanning the gap. DNA of the CDR3: TGCGCCAGCAGCCCCCCTTTAGCGTCCAGGGACAATCAGCCCCAGCATTTT. Its protein product is CASSPPLASRDNQPQHF. The entire variable domain, with the rest obtained from reference TRBV5-1 and TRBJ1-5, is as follows: KAGVTQTPRYLIKTRGQQVTLSCSPISGHRSVSWYQQTPGQGLQFLFEYFSETQRNKGNFPGRFSGRQFSNSRSEMNVSTLELGDSALYLCASSPPLASRDNQPQHFGDGTRLSIL.

The chain recombines TRBV5-1 with TRBJ2-6, with TRBD1 as a possible D gene (5 bases). CDR3 length: 16 amino acids. Germline-derived CDR1 and CDR2 are SGHRS and YFSETQ. V lost 4 bases and J 2 bases, leaving 13 bases between the germline ends. The CDR3: CASSRPQGAGANVLTF. The CDR3 nucleotides read TGCGCCAGCAGCCGGCCACAAGGGGCTGGGGCCAACGTCCTGACTTTC.

The genes are TRBV4-1 and TRBJ2-5, with a tentative D call TRBD2 (6 bases). The germline CDR1 and CDR2 sequences are MGHRA and YSYEKL. The CDR3 extends over 17 amino acids. V was pared by 1 base and J by 3 bases, with 18 bases between. CDR3 bases: TGCGCCAGCAGCCAAGCGGTGCAACGAGGCGGGGAAGAGACCCAGTACTTC. Its protein product is CASSQAVQRGGEETQYF.

The V and J genes are TRBV18 and TRBJ2-3, with D possibly being TRBD2 (5 bases). Trimming left V 4 bases short and J 1 base short, with 12 bases between. Germline V gene lookup returns CDR1 KGHSH and CDR2 LQKENI. The CDR3 is made up of 15 amino acids. The CDR3 DNA reads as TGTGCCAGCTCACGCCGGGATGGGGGCACAGATACGCAGTATTTT. This translates into CASSRRDGGTDTQYF.

The chain employs TRBV5-1 and TRBJ1-1; D gene unclear. V was clipped by 0 bases and J by 3 bases, with 9 bases between them. The germline gives CDR1 SGHRS, CDR2 YFSETQ. The CDR3 is 14 residues long. This chain's CDR3 is CASSLDGPYTEAFF. CDR3 DNA sequence: TGCGCCAGCAGCTTGGATGGGCCTTACACTGAAGCTTTCTTT. Based on the CDR3 plus reference TRBV5-1 and TRBJ1-1, the full variable domain is KAGVTQTPRYLIKTRGQQVTLSCSPISGHRSVSWYQQTPGQGLQFLFEYFSETQRNKGNFPGRFSGRQFSNSRSEMNVSTLELGDSALYLCASSLDGPYTEAFFGQGTRLTVV.

The V and J genes are TRBV30 and TRBJ2-3; 8 bases are shared with TRBD2. The V gene end was trimmed by 3 bases and the J gene end by 4 bases; junction bases not matched to a gene: 9. CDR1 GTSNPN and CDR2 SVGIG come from the germline V gene (reference sequence). The CDR3 runs to 15 residues. The CDR3 DNA follows: TGTGCCTGGAGGTCGGGACTAGGTCGGTCAGATACGCAGTATTTT. It translates to CAWRSGLGRSDTQYF.